The 4 T cell receptor beta chains in this list originate from one sample, sequenced in a study of CD8 T cells in ankylosing spondylitis (dated by TCRdb to 2016 to 2017). The library was obtained by 5' RACE. TCRdb records Illumina HiSeq 2500 as the sequencer. Through fastp at Q25 and MiXCR, TCRdb rebuilt clones from the public reads, retaining in-frame beta chains. Every entry covers one CDR3 protein and lists the most common genes and DNA from its rows. The sample records about 250,000 distinct CDR3 sequences, more than 20% of which are singletons. The top ten constitute about 0.6% of the sample. The sequenced sample was blood, either unsorted or a sorted T cell fraction (not recorded which). The receptors here all came from a male donor with ankylosing spondylitis or in good health (not recorded which).

This clonotype was seen once. The rearrangement links TRBV20-1 to TRBJ2-3; 11 bases align to TRBD2. This CDR3 region has 15 residues. CDR1 is DFQATT and CDR2 is SNEGSKA in the germline V gene (reference sequence). The junction had 9 bases not matched to a gene; V was cut back by 4 bases and J by 6 bases. CDR3 bases: TGCAGTGCTAAACTAATAGCGGGGGGGCGGGATACGCAGTATTTT. The encoded protein is CSAKLIAGGRDTQYF.

This clonotype occurred many times. The rearrangement uses TRBV12-3 or TRBV12-4 and TRBJ2-1; D tentatively fits TRBD1 or TRBD2 (5 bases each). This CDR3 comprises 15 residues. The V gene lost 4 bases and the J gene lost 4 bases, with 14 bases spanning the gap. The CDR3 DNA sequence: TGTGCCAGCAGTTCGCCGGGACCCACGTACAATGAGCAGTTCTTC. It codes for CASSSPGPTYNEQFF.

The chain has TRBV20-1 and TRBJ2-3, with D perhaps matching TRBD1 (5 bases). The ends were cut back, 5 bases at V and 0 bases at J, with 12 bases in the middle. This CDR3 has 14 residues. The germline V gene has CDR1 DFQATT and CDR2 SNEGSKA (reference sequence). This CDR3 is CSARVRVSTDTQYF. CDR3 nucleotides: TGCAGTGCTCGTGTCAGGGTGAGCACAGATACGCAGTATTTT.

Ten or more counts support this clonotype. The rearrangement uses TRBV4-1 and TRBJ1-2; D remains ambiguous. Germline lookup yields CDR1 MGHRA and CDR2 YSYEKL. V dropped 1 base and J dropped 6 bases, with 12 bases sitting between them. The CDR3 runs to 14 residues. As DNA, the CDR3 is TGCGCCAGCAGCCAAGTGGGGTTGGGAAATGGCTACACCTTC. Encoded protein: CASSQVGLGNGYTF.